Following are 11 T cell receptor beta chains from one sample sequenced in a study of identical twins. TCRdb independently ran MiXCR on the 5' RACE reads; one entry per CDR3 protein. The top ten hold roughly 3.6% of the sample, which has around 240,000 distinct CDR3 sequences, roughly 7% seen once. These records were also assigned to another study, of yellow fever vaccine responses in identical twins.

The sequenced material came from memory (CD45RO+) T cells sorted from blood. These receptors were collected from a woman younger than 35 in good health.

This clonotype was seen repeatedly, ten times or more. The genes are TRBV5-1 and TRBJ2-1; 12 positions match TRBD1. With V trimmed by 4 bases and J by 3 bases, 11 bases remained unmatched. This CDR3 spans 18 amino acids. The V gene's germline CDR1 is SGHRS and CDR2 YFSETQ. The chain's CDR3 is CASSHGRGTGGVYNEQFF. CDR3 coding DNA: TGCGCCAGCAGCCACGGCCGTGGGACAGGGGGCGTCTACAATGAGCAGTTCTTC.

This clonotype was observed many times. The chain joins TRBV20-1 to TRBJ1-2; 8 bases are a match to TRBD1. The V segment lost 2 bases and the J segment 3 bases; nucleotides outside the gene matches: 5. The V gene's germline CDR1 is DFQATT and CDR2 SNEGSKA (reference sequence). The CDR3 sequence is 14 residues long. CDR3 DNA: TGCAGTGCTAGAATCCCGGACAGGGACTATGGCTACACCTTC. Encoded protein: CSARIPDRDYGYTF.

The table lists this clonotype with many counts. This rearrangement joins TRBV5-1 to TRBJ2-7; possibly TRBD1 or TRBD2 for D (5 bases each). V lost 4 bases and J lost 2, with 16 bases in between. The CDR3 sequence is 15 residues long. Germline values: CDR1 SGHRS, CDR2 YFSETQ. CDR3 DNA: TGCGCCAGCAGCCCCTCCTGGGGGTCGACCTACGAGCAGTACTTC. Its protein is CASSPSWGSTYEQYF.

The chain joins TRBV7-8 to TRBJ2-1; TRBD2 aligns across 7 bases. Per germline, CDR1 SGHVS and CDR2 FQNEAQ. After removal of 2 bases from V and 10 bases from J, the junction contained 5 bases not matched to a gene. The CDR3 is made up of 13 amino acids. The CDR3 here is CASSLSGGGEQFF. As DNA, the CDR3 is TGTGCCAGCAGCTTATCGGGGGGTGGCGAGCAGTTCTTC.

This clonotype was detected ten times or more. V and J are TRBV29-1 and TRBJ1-1, with 7 bases matching TRBD1. The trim removed 8 bases at V and 3 bases at J, leaving 6 bases unmatched. The germline V gene encodes CDR1 SQVTM and CDR2 ANQGSEA. CDR3 length equals 12 residues. The CDR3 nucleotides are TGCAGCATACACAGGGGAGACACTGAAGCTTTCTTT. It codes for CSIHRGDTEAFF.

This clonotype came up a few times. V usage is TRBV20-1 and J usage is TRBJ2-1; TRBD2 is a possible D gene (7 bases). V lost 0 bases, J lost 8 bases, and 11 bases lay in between. The CDR3 is made up of 13 amino acids. The germline V gene has CDR1 DFQATT and CDR2 SNEGSKA (reference sequence). CDR3 sequence reads: CSARDGGAHEQFF. Written as DNA, the CDR3 is TGCAGTGCTAGAGATGGGGGGGCGCATGAGCAGTTCTTC.

This clonotype was observed a few times. The chain links TRBV6-4 to TRBJ2-1; D gene ambiguous. Deletions cut 3 bases from V and 0 bases from J, with 9 bases between. Germline CDR1 and CDR2: MRHNA and SNTAGT. The CDR3 extends over 15 amino acids. CDR3 in amino acids: CASSETALSYNEQFF. CDR3 bases: TGTGCCAGCAGTGAAACTGCCCTCTCCTACAATGAGCAGTTCTTC.

This clonotype has at least ten counts. The V call is TRBV20-1, the J call TRBJ1-1, with unresolved D. CDR3 length: 13 amino acids. The germline V gene encodes CDR1 DFQATT and CDR2 SNEGSKA (reference sequence). Trimming shortened V by 1 base and J by 4 bases, and 10 bases separated the two germline ends. The CDR3 DNA reads as TGCAGTGCTAGAGTAAGAGAGATCACTGAAGCTTTCTTT. It is translated as CSARVREITEAFF.

This clonotype was seen ten or more times. This sequence joins TRBV5-1 and TRBJ2-1, with 9 bases aligning to TRBD1. Trimming cost V 8 bases and J 4 bases; bases outside gene matches: 7. The CDR3 loop spans 14 amino acids. Germline CDR1 reads SGHRS; CDR2 reads YFSETQ. The DNA for the CDR3 is TGCGCCAGTTACAGGGGGCTCCAATACAATGAGCAGTTCTTC. Its translation is CASYRGLQYNEQFF.

The chain uses TRBV6-2 or TRBV6-3 and TRBJ2-5; 7 bases are a match to TRBD2. CDR3 length equals 15 residues. J lost 1 base, V lost 8 bases, and 10 bases had no gene match. The germline CDR1 and CDR2 sequences are MNHEY and SVGEGT. The CDR3 DNA is TGTGCCAGCTCGGGAGGAGGGGCCTCCCAAGAGACCCAGTACTTC. It is translated as CASSGGGASQETQYF.

This clonotype turned up a few times. This chain connects TRBV6-1 to TRBJ2-1; TRBD1 agrees at 8 bases. Germline V CDR1 and CDR2: MNHNS, SASEGT. The CDR3 length is 15 residues. V trimming: 7 bases; J trimming: 9 bases; junction bases outside the gene matches: 14. CDR3 protein: CASIPDRVSFFEQFF. DNA of the CDR3: TGTGCCAGCATCCCGGACAGGGTATCCTTTTTTGAGCAGTTCTTC.